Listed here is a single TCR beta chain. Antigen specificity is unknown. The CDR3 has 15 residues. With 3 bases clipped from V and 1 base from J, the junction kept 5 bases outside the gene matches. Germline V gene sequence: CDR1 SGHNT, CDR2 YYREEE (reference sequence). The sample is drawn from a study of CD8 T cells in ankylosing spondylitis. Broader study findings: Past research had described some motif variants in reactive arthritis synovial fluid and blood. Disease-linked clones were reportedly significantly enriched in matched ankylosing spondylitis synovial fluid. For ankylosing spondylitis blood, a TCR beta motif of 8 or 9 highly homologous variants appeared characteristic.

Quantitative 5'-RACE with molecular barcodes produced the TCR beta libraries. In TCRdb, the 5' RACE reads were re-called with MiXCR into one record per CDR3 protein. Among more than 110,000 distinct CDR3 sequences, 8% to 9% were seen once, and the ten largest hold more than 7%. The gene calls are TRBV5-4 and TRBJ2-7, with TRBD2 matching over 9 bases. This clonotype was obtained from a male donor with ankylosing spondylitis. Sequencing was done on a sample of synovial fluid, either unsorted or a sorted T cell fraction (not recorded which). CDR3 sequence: CASSSGGRGSYEQYF. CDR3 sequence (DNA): TGTGCCAGCAGCTCAGGCGGGAGGGGGTCCTACGAGCAGTACTTC.